The source of this T cell receptor beta chain is a study of blood T cell repertoires in COVID-19. Overall study: The United States, Italy and Spain supplied acute and convalescent COVID-19 samples. The analysed material was cDNA or gDNA that came from T cells, B-cell-depleted T cells, or PBMCs.

V shed 5 bases and J shed 0 bases, with 13 bases lying between them. CDR3 size: 16 residues. CDR1 MDHEN and CDR2 SYDVKM come from the germline V gene. Authors' analysis steps: Reference gene primer amplification gave nucleated cell count estimates. This table comes from immunoSEQ multiplex PCR, and its TCRdb copy is limited to in-frame clones, with some not included. The V and J calls and clone size were taken over from that table, and D and trimming were inferred from the DNA. The table shows around 90,000 clones, with approximately 92% occurring only once. The sequenced sample was peripheral blood. J is TRBJ2-2 and V is TRBV28; perhaps TRBD2 as D (5 bases). This clonotype originated in a woman between 55 and 75 years old with active COVID-19. The DNA of the CDR3 is TGTGCCAGCAGTCCTGGAGGCCTCGCGAACACCGGGGAGCTGTTTTTT. It yields the protein CASSPGGLANTGELFF.